This TCR beta chain was identified during a study of blood T cell repertoires in COVID-19. Overall study context: The cDNA or gDNA used as material had been derived from T cells, B-cell-depleted T cells, or PBMCs.

Some clones are missing from TCRdb's copy, which holds only in-frame ones; the method was immunoSEQ multiplex PCR. The table records about 350,000 clones, approximately 89% of them present only once. The CDR3 runs 15 residues. Trimming removed 2 bases from V and 4 bases from J, with 12 bases in between. CDR1 is SGHVS and CDR2 is FQNEAQ in the germline V gene. J is TRBJ1-5 and V is TRBV7-8; D is possibly TRBD1 (5 bases). This clonotype was sampled from a woman aged 25 to 39 who had recovered from COVID-19. Sequenced sample: PBMCs or T cells enriched from blood (not recorded which). The CDR3 region is CASSLTTGTNQPQHF. The CDR3 region has the DNA TGTGCCAGCAGCTTAACTACAGGAACAAATCAGCCCCAGCATTTT.